Included here is one T cell receptor (beta chain) sequence, with context. A few counts support this clonotype. No antigen is known for it. No clone much larger than this one lies a single base away; base qualities are absent. Explained via the paper, the treatment or condition label denotes: roughly 11-day PBMC culture with coronavirus spike peptide pools or control peptides (ViraFEST assay). The ViraFEST assay was used in the study, in which antigen-specific T cells were expanded with peptide pools and expanded clonotypes were subsequently identified by TCR sequencing. The convalescent patients' positive SARS-CoV-2 PCR tests fell between March and December 2020, which was before the Alpha, Beta and Delta variants emerged in the United States. Each well held some 2 million PBMCs cultured in IMDM containing about 5% human AB serum and approximately 9.8 IU/ml IL-2, with approximately 9.2 ug/ml peptide pools added. On days 3 and 7, half of the culture medium was replaced with fresh IL-2-containing medium. After 10 days of culture, CD4+ T cells were isolated by negative selection with the EasySep CD4+ T cell isolation kit. Ficoll-Paque Plus gradient centrifugation was used to isolate PBMCs from whole blood, and the isolated PBMCs were then either used fresh or cryopreserved at -140C. Culture conditions were generally each tested in triplicate wells.

The protocol used for the library was PCR. TCR sequencing of DNA from cultured CD4+ T cells used the Oncomine TCR Beta short-read assay at the Johns Hopkins FTIC core. Genomic DNA was extracted from the cultured CD4+ T cells with the QIAamp micro DNA kit. Oncomine TCR Beta libraries from cultured CD4+ T cells were pooled using unique dual indexes and sequenced on an Illumina iSeq 100. As for the original processing: Non-productive sequences were removed, and CDR3s that did not start with C, did not end with F or W, or were shorter than 7 amino acids were discarded. The MANAFEST web application was used to identify antigen-specific clonotypes by comparing peptide-stimulated wells against reference wells and other culture wells. To be called positive, a clone needed an FDR below 0.05, an odds ratio above 5, and a productive frequency above 0.1% in at least two of three replicate wells. Cross-reactive clonotypes were defined as significantly expanded in both SARS-CoV-2 spike wells and at least one common cold coronavirus spike condition. Levenshtein distances (stringdist) and unrooted phylogenetic trees (ape) in R version 3.6.1 were used to assess CDR3 homology. In TCRdb, the public reads were trimmed at Q25 with fastp and aligned with MiXCR, with productive beta chains retained. Each CDR3 protein appears once, grouped with its most common genes and DNA. TCRdb, not the authors, supplied the V and J calls. Present in this sample are 11,000 to 15,000 distinct CDR3 sequences, about 53% of which were seen just once. The ten largest make up around a tenth of the sample.

This sample stems from a study of vaccination and CD4 T cells after COVID-19 (dated by TCRdb to between 2020 and 2023). Some background on the complete study: SARS-CoV-2 positivity had been established in the convalescent patients by nasal swab PCR, and mild disease was recorded in several of these patients and severe disease in one. As controls, cultures received a CEFX viral epitope pool (the positive control), an HIV-1 Nef peptide pool (the negative control), or no peptide at all. In 9 to 11 COVID-19 convalescent patients and a few infection-naive healthy vaccine recipients, researchers compared the spike-specific CD4+ TCR repertoire from before mRNA vaccination with the repertoire from after. Post-COVID blood samples from convalescent patients were collected a median of around 100 days after diagnosis, with a range of about 35 to 180 days. Two doses of either the Pfizer-BioNTech BNT162b2 vaccine (n=8) or the Moderna mRNA-1273 vaccine (n=2) were administered to participants. Six males and four females were included in the convalescent cohort, with two Hispanic individuals, seven Caucasians, two Asians and one multiracial person represented. Post-vaccine blood samples were taken a median of 72 days after the second vaccine dose, with a range of 14 to 241 days. Overlapping spike peptide pools from SARS-CoV-2 and from the common cold coronaviruses HCoV-NL63, HCoV-OC43 and HCoV-229E were used as culture stimuli.

The germline V gene encodes CDR1 MNHNS and CDR2 SASEGT. Taken from cysteine to phenylalanine, the CDR3 has 14 residues. Left in the record is the CDR3 DNA by itself, 42 bases read in frame from the first base. Cut back by 2 bases and 3 bases, the V and J ends lie 10 bases apart. Overall study results and their limits: Of the vaccine-specific clones in convalescent patients, 304 of 307, or nearly all, reacted only to SARS-CoV-2 spike and did not cross-react with common cold coronaviruses. The median count of SARS-CoV-2-reactive clonotypes went up from 20 to 25 after infection to 38 after vaccination, although the change was not significant. In convalescent patients, a median roughly 87% of post-vaccine SARS-CoV-2-reactive clones were detected only after vaccination, suggesting vaccine-specific priming. The number of convalescent patients in the study was relatively small, and the study did not examine early timepoints following natural infection.

The TCR originated in a human donor who had recovered from COVID-19. The starting material was CD4+ T cells from blood, cultured in vitro, obtained before SARS-CoV-2 vaccination. In this chain, TRBV6-1 is recombined with TRBJ2-5; the D assignment is uncertain and may be TRBD1 or TRBD2, with 5 bases supporting each. The DNA is as follows: TGTGCCAGCAGTGAACTGGGGCGGGAAGAGACCCAGTACTTC. Translated, this is CASSELGREETQYF.